This T cell receptor (beta chain) derives from a study of tumor-infiltrating lymphocytes in primary liver carcinoma. As for the study in general: The neoplasms were of stage T1-T3 N0M0, with dimensions of roughly 4.2 to 11 cm across. There were roughly 3.65 to 8 million productive TCRbeta reads per sample, a yield similar across tissue types.

In this sample, this clonotype turned up a few times. With a constant-region primer, TCR beta cDNA was made from approximately 450 ng of total RNA. Libraries of TCR beta came from three nested multiplex PCR rounds with slightly modified ARM-PCR. TRBV1-TRBV30 forward primers paired with a C-beta reverse primer drove the first two PCR rounds, approximately 11 cycles each. TCRdb independently ran MiXCR on the multiplex PCR reads; one entry per CDR3 protein. The sample has approximately 110,000 distinct CDR3 sequences, around 84% seen once. Germline values: CDR1 SGHNT, CDR2 YENEEA. This CDR3 is built from 12 residues. Between roughly 17 and 31 mg of unsorted bulk tissue served as the source from which RNA and DNA were co-extracted. Treatment-naive at the time, the patients had chronic HBV infection.

Sequenced sample: liver tumor tissue from sampling region 3. Subset here: tumor region T3, left-lateral pole. This chain joins TRBV11-3 and TRBJ2-1; no clear D. The source is a man aged 40-50 years with primary liver carcinoma and hepatitis B virus infection. CDR3 nucleotides: TGTGTCAACAGCTTAAATACCAATGAGCAGTTCTTC. Protein product: CVNSLNTNEQFF.